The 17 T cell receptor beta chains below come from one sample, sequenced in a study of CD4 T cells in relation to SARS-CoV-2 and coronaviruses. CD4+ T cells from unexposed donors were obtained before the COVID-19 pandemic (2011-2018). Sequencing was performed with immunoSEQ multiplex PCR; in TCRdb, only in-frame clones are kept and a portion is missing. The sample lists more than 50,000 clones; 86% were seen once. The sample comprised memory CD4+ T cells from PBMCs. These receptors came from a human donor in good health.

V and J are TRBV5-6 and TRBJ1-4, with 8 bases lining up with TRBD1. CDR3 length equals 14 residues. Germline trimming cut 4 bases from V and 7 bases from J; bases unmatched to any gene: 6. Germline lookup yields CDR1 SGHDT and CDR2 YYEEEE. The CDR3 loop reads CASSLATGAEKLFF. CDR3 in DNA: TGTGCCAGCAGCCTTGCGACAGGGGCTGAAAAACTGTTTTTT.

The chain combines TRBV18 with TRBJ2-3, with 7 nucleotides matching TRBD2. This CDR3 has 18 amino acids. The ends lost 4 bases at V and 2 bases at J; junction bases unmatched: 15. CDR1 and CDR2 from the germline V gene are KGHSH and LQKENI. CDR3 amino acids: CASSHTSPASGFTDTQYF. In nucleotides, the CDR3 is TGTGCCAGCTCACATACGTCGCCCGCTAGCGGCTTCACAGATACGCAGTATTTT.

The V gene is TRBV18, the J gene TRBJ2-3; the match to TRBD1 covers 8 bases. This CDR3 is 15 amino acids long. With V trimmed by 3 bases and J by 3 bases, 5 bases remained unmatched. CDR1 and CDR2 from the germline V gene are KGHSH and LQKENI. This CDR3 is CASSPRGRETDTQYF. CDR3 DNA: TGTGCCAGCTCACCCAGGGGGCGCGAAACAGATACGCAGTATTTT.

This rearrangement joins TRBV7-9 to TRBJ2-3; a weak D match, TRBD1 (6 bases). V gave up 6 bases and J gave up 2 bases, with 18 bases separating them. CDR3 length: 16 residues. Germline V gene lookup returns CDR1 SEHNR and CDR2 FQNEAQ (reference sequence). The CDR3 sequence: CASRTNRAGPTDTQYF. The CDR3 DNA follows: TGTGCCAGCAGAACGAACAGGGCCGGACCCACAGATACGCAGTATTTT.

The CDR3 DNA is TGTGCCAGCTCAGACGACGTGAGCATCCATGGCTACACCTTC. Protein: CASSDDVSIHGYTF. The gene calls are TRBV18 and TRBJ1-2; D gene unclear. CDR3 length equals 14 residues. The germline gives CDR1 KGHSH, CDR2 LQKENI. V was trimmed by 5 bases and J by 6 bases, leaving 16 bases between them. The full variable domain, in which reference TRBV18 and TRBJ1-2 provide the parts outside the CDR3, is NAGVMQNPRHLVRRRGQEARLRCSPMKGHSHVYWYRQLPEEGLKFMVYLQKENIIDESGMPKERFSAEFPKEGPSILRIQQVVRGDSAAYFCASSDDVSIHGYTFGSGTRLTVV.

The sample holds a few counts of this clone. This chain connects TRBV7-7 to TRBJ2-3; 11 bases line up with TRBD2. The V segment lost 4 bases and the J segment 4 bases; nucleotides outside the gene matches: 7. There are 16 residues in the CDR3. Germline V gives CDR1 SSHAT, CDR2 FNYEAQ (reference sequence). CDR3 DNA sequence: TGTGCCAGCAGCTCTATAGCGGGAGGGCCTTCAGATACGCAGTATTTT. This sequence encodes CASSSIAGGPSDTQYF.

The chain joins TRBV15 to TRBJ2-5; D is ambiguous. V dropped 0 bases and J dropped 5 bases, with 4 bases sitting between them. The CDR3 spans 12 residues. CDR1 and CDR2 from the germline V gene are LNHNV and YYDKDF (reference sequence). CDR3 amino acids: CATSRDGETQYF. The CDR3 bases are TGTGCCACCAGCAGAGATGGGGAGACCCAGTACTTC.

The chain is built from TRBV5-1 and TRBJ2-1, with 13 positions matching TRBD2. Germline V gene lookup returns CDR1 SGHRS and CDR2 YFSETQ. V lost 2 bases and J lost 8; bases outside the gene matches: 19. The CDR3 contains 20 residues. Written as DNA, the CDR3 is TGCGCCAGCAGCTTAAGGACTAGCGGGAGAATCCGGGAAAACGGCCATGAGCAGTTCTTC. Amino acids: CASSLRTSGRIRENGHEQFF.

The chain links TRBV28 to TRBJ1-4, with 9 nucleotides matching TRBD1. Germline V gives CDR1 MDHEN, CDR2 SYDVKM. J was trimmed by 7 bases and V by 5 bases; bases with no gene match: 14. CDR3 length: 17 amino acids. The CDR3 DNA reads TGTGCCAGCAGTCCGGGACAGGGTCGGGGGTGGCGTGAAAAACTGTTTTTT. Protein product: CASSPGQGRGWREKLFF.

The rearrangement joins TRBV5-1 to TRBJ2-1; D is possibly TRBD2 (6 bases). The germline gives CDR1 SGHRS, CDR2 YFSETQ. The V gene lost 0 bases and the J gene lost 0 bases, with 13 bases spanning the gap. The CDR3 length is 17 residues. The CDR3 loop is CASSLASAHFSYNEQFF. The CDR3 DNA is TGCGCCAGCAGCTTGGCTAGCGCCCACTTCTCCTACAATGAGCAGTTCTTC.

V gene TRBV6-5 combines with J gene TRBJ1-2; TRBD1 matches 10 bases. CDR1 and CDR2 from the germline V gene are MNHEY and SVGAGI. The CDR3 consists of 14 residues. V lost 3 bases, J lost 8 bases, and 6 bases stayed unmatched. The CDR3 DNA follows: TGTGCCAGCAGTTATACGGGACAGGGGCCGGGCTACACCTTC. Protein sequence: CASSYTGQGPGYTF.

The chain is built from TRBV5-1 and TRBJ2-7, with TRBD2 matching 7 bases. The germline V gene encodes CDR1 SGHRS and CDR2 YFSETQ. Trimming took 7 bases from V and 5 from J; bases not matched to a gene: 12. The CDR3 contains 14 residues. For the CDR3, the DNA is TGCGCCAGCCAACCTTTCGCGGGACTAAACGAGCAGTACTTC. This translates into CASQPFAGLNEQYF.

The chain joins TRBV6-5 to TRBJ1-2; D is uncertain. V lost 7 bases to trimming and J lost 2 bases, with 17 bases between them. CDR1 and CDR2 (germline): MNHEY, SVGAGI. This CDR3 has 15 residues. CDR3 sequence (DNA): TGTGCCAGCACTGTTGAGGCTAGAACCAACTATGGCTACACCTTC. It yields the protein CASTVEARTNYGYTF.

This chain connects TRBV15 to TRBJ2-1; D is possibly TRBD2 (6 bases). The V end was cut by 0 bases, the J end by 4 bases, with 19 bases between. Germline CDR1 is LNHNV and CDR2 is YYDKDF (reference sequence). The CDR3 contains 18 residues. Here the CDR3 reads CATSRDQRTGVGYNEQFF. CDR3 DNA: TGTGCCACCAGCAGAGATCAGAGAACGGGAGTAGGTTACAATGAGCAGTTCTTC.

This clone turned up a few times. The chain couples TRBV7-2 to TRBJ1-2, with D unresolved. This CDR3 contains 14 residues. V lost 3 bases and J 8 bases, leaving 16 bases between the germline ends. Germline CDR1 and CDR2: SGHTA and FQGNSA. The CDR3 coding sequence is TGTGCCAGCAGCTTGGACGCCAGTGCGATAGGCTACACCTTC. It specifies CASSLDASAIGYTF.

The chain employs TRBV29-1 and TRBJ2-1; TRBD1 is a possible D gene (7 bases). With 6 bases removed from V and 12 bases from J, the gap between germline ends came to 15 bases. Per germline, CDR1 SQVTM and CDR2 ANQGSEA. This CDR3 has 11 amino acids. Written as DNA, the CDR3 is TGCAGCGTGGAGGGACAGATAGGGCAGTTCTTC. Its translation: CSVEGQIGQFF.

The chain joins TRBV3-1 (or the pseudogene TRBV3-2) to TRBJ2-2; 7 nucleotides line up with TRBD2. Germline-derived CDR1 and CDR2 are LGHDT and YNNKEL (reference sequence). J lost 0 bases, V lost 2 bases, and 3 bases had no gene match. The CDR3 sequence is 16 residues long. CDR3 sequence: CASSQLSGTNTGELFF. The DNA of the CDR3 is TGTGCCAGCAGCCAATTAAGCGGGACGAACACCGGGGAGCTGTTTTTT.